This entry features one TCR beta chain sequence. Its antigen is unidentified. Germline assignment: CDR1 MDHEN and CDR2 SYDVKM. Between the trimmed V and J ends, which lost 5 bases and 6 bases, there was a span of 13 bases. The CDR3 extends over 13 amino acids. The assay was immunoSEQ multiplex PCR, and TCRdb's table has in-frame clones only and misses some. The repertoire includes about 2.4 million clones, roughly 92% of them detected once, and over 0.12% sits in the top ten. This sample was taken from a study of shared clonotypes between healthy human individuals. Splitting the CD4+ cells yielded a CD45RA+ naive subset and a CD45RA-negative memory subset. Study observations and caveats: Naive CD4 clonotypes were shared across several donors at roughly 5%.

The chain recombines TRBV28 with TRBJ1-2; maybe TRBD1 (6 bases). The TCR originated in a man aged 18-30 years in good health. Material for sequencing was naive CD4+ T cells sorted from blood. Subset: CD45RA+ positively selected. The CDR3 protein is CASSEGQHHGYTF. For the CDR3, the DNA is TGTGCCAGCAGTGAGGGACAACATCATGGCTACACCTTC.